This T cell receptor (beta chain) emerged from a study of shared clonotypes between healthy human individuals. Broader study findings: Only a few donors were included, so the genetic and exposure-history diversity represented was limited. Despite large depth, sorted-subset datasets appeared incompletely sequenced.

As concerns this clone: The antigen is not known.

Only in-frame clones appear in the TCRdb table, and some are missing; sequencing was by immunoSEQ multiplex PCR. The data hold roughly 220,000 clones, with 50% to 80% observed a single time. This CDR3 spans 14 amino acids. Trimming removed 5 bases at V and 6 bases at J, with 17 bases between. CDR1 WNHNN and CDR2 SYGVQD come from the germline V gene (reference sequence). Input material: memory CD4+ T cells sorted from blood. The subset denotes: CD45RA-negative fraction. The receptor was isolated from a man aged 30 to 45 in good health. The V and J genes are TRBV10-1 and TRBJ2-7; a possible D gene is TRBD1 (6 bases). The CDR3 DNA follows: TGCGCCAGCAGTCCGATCAGGGGCTTGACCGAGCAGTACTTC. Translation gives CASSPIRGLTEQYF.